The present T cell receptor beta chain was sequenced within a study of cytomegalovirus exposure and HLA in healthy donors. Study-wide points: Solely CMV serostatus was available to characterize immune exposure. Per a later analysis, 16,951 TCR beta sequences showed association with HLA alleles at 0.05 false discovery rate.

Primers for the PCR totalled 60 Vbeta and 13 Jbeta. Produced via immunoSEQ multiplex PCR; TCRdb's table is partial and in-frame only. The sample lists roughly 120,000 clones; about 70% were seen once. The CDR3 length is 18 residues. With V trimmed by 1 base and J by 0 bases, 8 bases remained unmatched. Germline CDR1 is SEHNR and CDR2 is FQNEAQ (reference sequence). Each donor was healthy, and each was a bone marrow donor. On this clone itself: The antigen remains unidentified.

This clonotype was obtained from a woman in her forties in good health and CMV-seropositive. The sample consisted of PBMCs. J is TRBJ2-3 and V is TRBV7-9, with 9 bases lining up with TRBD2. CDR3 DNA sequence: TGTGCCAGCAGCTTAGACATGGTGACTAGCGGTAGCACAGATACGCAGTATTTT. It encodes CASSLDMVTSGSTDTQYF.